This T cell receptor (beta chain) was recovered during a study of blood T cell repertoires in COVID-19. Background on the study: Italy, Spain and the United States were the sources of the convalescent and acute COVID-19 samples.

Using immunoSEQ multiplex PCR, the repertoire was profiled, and TCRdb retains in-frame clones only, with some absent. The sample lists approximately 200,000 clones; around nine tenths were seen once. Donors in Cohort 3 who had recovered were those with two negative PCRs, healthcare professional clearance, or resolution of their symptoms. Germline assignment: CDR1 SGHNT and CDR2 YYREEE (reference sequence). The CDR3 is 14 amino acids. Trimming removed 2 bases at V and 3 bases at J, with 9 bases between. Sequencing used PBMCs or T cells enriched from blood (not recorded which). This receptor was taken from a man aged 25-40 years who had recovered from COVID-19. The chain links TRBV5-4 to TRBJ1-5; maybe TRBD1 (6 bases). Here the CDR3 reads CASSLGGSNQPQHF. CDR3 DNA sequence: TGTGCCAGCAGCTTAGGGGGATCCAATCAGCCCCAGCATTTT.